This passage covers 2 T cell receptor beta chains from one sample sequenced in a study of cytomegalovirus exposure and HLA in healthy donors. The primer mix had 60 Vbeta and 13 Jbeta primers. The table came from immunoSEQ multiplex PCR; TCRdb's copy has only in-frame clones and leaves some out. The profile shows 120,000 or so clones, around two thirds of them singletons. Sequenced material: PBMCs. These receptors were taken from a woman aged 40 to 50 in good health and CMV-seropositive.

The chain employs TRBV5-1 and TRBJ2-7; D tentatively reads TRBD1 or TRBD2 (6 bases each). Trimming shortened V by 4 bases and J by 5 bases, and 10 bases separated the two germline ends. This CDR3 region has 12 residues. The germline V gene has CDR1 SGHRS and CDR2 YFSETQ. The CDR3 DNA reads as TGCGCCAGCAGCATGGGGGGCCACGAGCAGTACTTC. Translation gives CASSMGGHEQYF. Full variable domain (outside the CDR3, taken from reference TRBV5-1 and TRBJ2-7): KAGVTQTPRYLIKTRGQQVTLSCSPISGHRSVSWYQQTPGQGLQFLFEYFSETQRNKGNFPGRFSGRQFSNSRSEMNVSTLELGDSALYLCASSMGGHEQYFGPGTRLTVT.

The chain carries TRBV19 and TRBJ1-2; a weak D match, TRBD1 (5 bases). V shed 3 bases and J shed 4 bases, with 15 bases lying between them. Germline CDR1 reads LNHDA; CDR2 reads SQIVND (reference sequence). This CDR3 has 15 amino acids. This CDR3 is CASSILSRATYGYTF. The CDR3 DNA reads TGTGCCAGTAGTATTTTAAGCAGGGCAACCTATGGCTACACCTTC.